The clone carrying this TCR beta chain was seen at least ten times. Its antigen is as yet unknown. This CDR3 is built from 15 residues. V shed 7 bases, J shed 0 bases, and the junction held 12 bases outside the gene matches. The germline V gene encodes CDR1 DFQATT and CDR2 SNEGSKA (reference sequence). This sample was taken from a study of blood T cells in healthy people across ages. Broader study findings: TCR beta diversity was tightly associated with the proportion of naive T cells.

For the second PCR, which ran for about 7 to 11 cycles, a sample-barcoded 5' primer and a J-beta primer mix were used. Tagging of each cDNA molecule was performed by a template-switch adaptor with 12 random nucleotides. TCRdb called the 5' RACE reads again in MiXCR, with one record for every CDR3 protein. The table lists more than 650,000 distinct CDR3 sequences, roughly 20% of them singletons, with around a fifth in the top ten. The TCR sequence derives from a man between 65 and 85 years old in good health. The sample was blood. The rearrangement uses TRBV20-1 and TRBJ2-7; 7 nucleotides match TRBD1. Written as DNA, the CDR3 is TGCAGTGTTAAACTGACAGGGCATTCCTCCTACGAGCAGTACTTC. Residues: CSVKLTGHSSYEQYF.